The 6 T cell receptor beta chains given below trace back to one sample, sequenced in a study of control samples from healthy donors and cancer patients (dated by TCRdb to 2020 to 2022). The library was built by means of the immunoSEQ multiplex PCR assay. Sourced from immuneACCESS, this table was stored by TCRdb with only in-frame sequences that have V and J called. A share of the clones is absent; for the studies checked, an unresolved V gene accounts for under half, and the remainder has no known explanation. The sample table contains under 150,000 clones; only one count was recorded for about 87% of them. The ten largest clonotypes hold 3% to 4% of the sample. Material: blood. Receptor source: a middle-aged man in good health.

The rearrangement uses TRBV5-1 and TRBJ2-1; D gene unclear. Germline loops: CDR1 SGHRS, CDR2 YFSETQ. The CDR3 runs 15 residues. V lost 0 bases and J lost 10, with 17 bases in between. The CDR3: CASSLAPTEESEQFF. The CDR3 nucleotides read TGCGCCAGCAGCTTGGCTCCGACGGAAGAGTCAGAGCAGTTCTTC.

This rearrangement joins TRBV5-8 to TRBJ2-6; D may correspond to TRBD1 or TRBD2 (5 bases each). The CDR3 loop spans 15 amino acids. Trimming cost V 2 bases and J 4 bases, with 10 bases left between them. Looked up from germline, CDR1 is SGHTS and CDR2 is YDEGEE. The CDR3 is CASSFRGTGANVLTF. The CDR3 bases are TGTGCCAGCAGCTTCCGGGGCACCGGGGCCAACGTCCTGACTTTC.

The rearrangement joins TRBV18 to TRBJ1-3; perhaps TRBD1 as D (5 bases). Per the germline V gene, CDR1 is KGHSH and CDR2 is LQKENI. The length of the CDR3 is 16 residues. V dropped 2 bases and J dropped 4 bases, with 15 bases sitting between them. CDR3 sequence reads: CASSPSSAGDGNTIYF. The CDR3 DNA follows: TGTGCCAGCTCACCAAGTTCAGCGGGGGACGGAAACACCATATATTTT.

The V and J genes are TRBV25-1 and TRBJ1-4; TRBD1 might be the D (6 bases). Germline V CDR1 and CDR2: MGHDK, SYGVNS. The CDR3 has 16 residues. V lost 2 bases and J 8 bases, leaving 18 bases between the germline ends. The CDR3 DNA sequence: TGTGCCAGCAGTGAAAGGTACAGGGTGGTTTGCGAAAAACTGTTTTTT. It codes for CASSERYRVVCEKLFF.

Remarks on this clone: Additional DNA sequences in this sample encode the identical CDR3. This chain links TRBV5-1 with TRBJ2-2; TRBD1 aligns across 11 bases. Germline V gene lookup returns CDR1 SGHRS and CDR2 YFSETQ. V dropped 1 base and J dropped 5; count of bases not matched to a gene: 4. CDR3 length equals 16 residues. The CDR3 region is CASSLSGTGGTGELFF. The CDR3 DNA follows: TGCGCCAGCAGCTTGTCCGGGACAGGGGGAACCGGGGAGCTGTTTTTT.

The chain is built from TRBV7-8 and TRBJ2-1; maybe TRBD1 (6 bases). Trimming took 4 bases from V and 9 from J, leaving 19 bases between them. CDR3 length: 15 amino acids. Per the germline V gene, CDR1 is SGHVS and CDR2 is FQNEAQ. Here the CDR3 reads CASSSRDTSSAEQFF. For the CDR3, the DNA is TGTGCCAGCAGCTCCCGGGACACGTCCTCGGCTGAGCAGTTCTTC. Supplemented by reference TRBV7-8 and TRBJ2-1, the full variable domain reads GAGVSQSPRYKVAKRGQDVALRCDPISGHVSLFWYQQALGQGPEFLTYFQNEAQLDKSGLPSDRFFAERPEGSVSTLKIQRTQQEDSAVYLCASSSRDTSSAEQFFGPGTRLTVL.